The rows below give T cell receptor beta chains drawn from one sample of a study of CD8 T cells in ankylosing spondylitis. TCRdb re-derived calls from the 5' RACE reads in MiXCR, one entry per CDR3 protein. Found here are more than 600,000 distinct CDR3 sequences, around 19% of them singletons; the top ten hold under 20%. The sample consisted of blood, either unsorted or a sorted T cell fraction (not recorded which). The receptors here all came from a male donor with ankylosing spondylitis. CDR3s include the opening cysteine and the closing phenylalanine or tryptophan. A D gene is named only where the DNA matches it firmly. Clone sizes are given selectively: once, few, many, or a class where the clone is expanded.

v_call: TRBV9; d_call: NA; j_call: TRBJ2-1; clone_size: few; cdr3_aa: CASSVLGLNEQFF; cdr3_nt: TGTGCCAGCAGCGTACTAGGCCTCAATGAGCAGTTCTTC
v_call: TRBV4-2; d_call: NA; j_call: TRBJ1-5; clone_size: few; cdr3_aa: CASSHGGPGEPQHF; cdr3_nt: TGTGCCAGCAGCCACGGGGGGCCCGGGGAGCCCCAGCATTTT
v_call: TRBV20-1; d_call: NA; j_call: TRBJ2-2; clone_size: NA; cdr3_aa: CSASLPGGDGELFF; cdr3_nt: TGCAGTGCTAGCCTCCCCGGGGGTGACGGGGAGCTGTTTTTT
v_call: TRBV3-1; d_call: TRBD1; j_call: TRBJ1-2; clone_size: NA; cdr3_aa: CASSQAGTGAYGYTF; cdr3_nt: TGTGCCAGCAGCCAAGCTGGGACAGGGGCCTATGGCTACACCTTC
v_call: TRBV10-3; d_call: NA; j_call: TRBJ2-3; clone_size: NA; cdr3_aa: CAIGEQGVDTQYF; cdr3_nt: TGTGCCATCGGGGAACAGGGTGTAGATACGCAGTATTTT
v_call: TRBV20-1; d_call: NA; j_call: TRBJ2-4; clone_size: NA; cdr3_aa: CSATRTATGMRRIAKNIQYF; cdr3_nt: TGCAGTGCTACTCGAACCGCCACAGGGATGAGACGGATAGCCAAAAACATTCAGTACTTC
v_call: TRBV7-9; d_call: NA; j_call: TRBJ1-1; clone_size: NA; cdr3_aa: CASSSVVVGGTEAFF; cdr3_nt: TGTGCCAGCAGCTCCGTGGTAGTTGGCGGCACTGAAGCTTTCTTT
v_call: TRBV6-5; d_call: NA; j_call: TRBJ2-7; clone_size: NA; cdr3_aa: CASSYQKGTGSYEQYF; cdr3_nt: TGTGCCAGCAGTTACCAGAAGGGCACAGGGTCCTACGAGCAGTACTTC
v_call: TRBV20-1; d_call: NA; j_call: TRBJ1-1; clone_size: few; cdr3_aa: CSAKRQKLNTEAFF; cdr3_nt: TGCAGTGCTAAACGACAGAAACTGAACACTGAAGCTTTCTTT
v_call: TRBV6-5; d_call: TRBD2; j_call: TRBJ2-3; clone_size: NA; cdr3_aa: CASSYSGRGNADTQYF; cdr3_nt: TGTGCCAGCAGTTACTCGGGGCGGGGGAACGCAGATACGCAGTATTTT
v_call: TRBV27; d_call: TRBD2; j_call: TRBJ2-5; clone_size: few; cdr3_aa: CASQGLGEPLGETQYF; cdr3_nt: TGTGCCAGCCAGGGACTAGGGGAACCTTTGGGAGAGACCCAGTACTTC
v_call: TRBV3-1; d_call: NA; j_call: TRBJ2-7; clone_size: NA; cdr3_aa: CASSRRQATYEQYF; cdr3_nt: TGTGCCAGCAGCCGCCGACAGGCTACCTACGAGCAGTACTTC
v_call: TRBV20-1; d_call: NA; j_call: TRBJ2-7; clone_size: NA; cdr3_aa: CSARQNYEQYF; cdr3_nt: TGCAGTGCTAGACAGAACTACGAGCAGTACTTC
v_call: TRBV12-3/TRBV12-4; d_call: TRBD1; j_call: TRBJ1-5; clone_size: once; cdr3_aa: CASSLNGQGRNQPQHF; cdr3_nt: TGTGCCAGCAGTCTCAACGGACAGGGAAGGAATCAGCCCCAGCATTTT
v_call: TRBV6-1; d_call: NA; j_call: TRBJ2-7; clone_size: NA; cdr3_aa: CASRPNLPGGEQYF; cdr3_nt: TGTGCCAGCAGACCCAACCTCCCCGGGGGCGAGCAGTACTTC
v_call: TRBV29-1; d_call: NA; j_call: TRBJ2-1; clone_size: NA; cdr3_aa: CSVRSSSYNEQFF; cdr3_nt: TGCAGCGTCCGTAGCAGCTCCTACAATGAGCAGTTCTTC
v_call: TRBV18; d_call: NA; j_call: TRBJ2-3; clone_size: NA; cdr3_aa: CASSPGVLDTQYF; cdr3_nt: TGTGCCAGCTCACCGGGGGTTTTGGATACGCAGTATTTT
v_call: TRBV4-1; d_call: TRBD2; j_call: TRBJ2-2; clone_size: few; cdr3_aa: CASTREGLAGGVTGELFF; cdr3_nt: TGCGCCAGCACCCGTGAGGGACTAGCGGGGGGGGTTACCGGGGAGCTGTTTTTT
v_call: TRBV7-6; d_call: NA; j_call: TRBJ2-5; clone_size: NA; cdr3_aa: CASSPFMGAGSPWGLQETQYF; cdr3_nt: TGTGCCAGCAGCCCCTTCATGGGTGCCGGTAGTCCGTGGGGGCTTCAAGAGACCCAGTACTTC
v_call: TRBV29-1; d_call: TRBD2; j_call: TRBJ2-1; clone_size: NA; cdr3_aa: CSVEWNGGENEQFF; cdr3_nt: TGCAGCGTTGAATGGAACGGGGGGGAGAATGAGCAGTTCTTC
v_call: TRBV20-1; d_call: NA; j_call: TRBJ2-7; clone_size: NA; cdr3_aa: CSARDLAGYEQYF; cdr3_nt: TGCAGTGCTAGAGATCTCGCGGGCTACGAGCAGTACTTC
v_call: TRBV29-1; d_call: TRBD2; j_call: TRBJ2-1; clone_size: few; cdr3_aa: CSVEVGASGSYEQFF; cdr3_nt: TGCAGCGTTGAAGTTGGGGCTAGCGGGAGCTATGAGCAGTTCTTC
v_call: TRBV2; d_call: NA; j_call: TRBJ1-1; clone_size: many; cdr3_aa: CASREQGGGTEAFF; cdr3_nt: TGTGCCAGCAGGGAACAGGGAGGGGGCACTGAAGCTTTCTTT
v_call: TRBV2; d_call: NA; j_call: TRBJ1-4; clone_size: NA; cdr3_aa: CASKVSATNEKLFF; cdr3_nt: TGTGCCAGCAAAGTTAGTGCAACTAATGAAAAACTGTTTTTT
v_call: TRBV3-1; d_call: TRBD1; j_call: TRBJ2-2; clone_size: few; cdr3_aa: CASSSRTGGTGELFF; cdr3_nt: TGTGCCAGCAGCTCGAGGACAGGGGGCACCGGGGAGCTGTTTTTT
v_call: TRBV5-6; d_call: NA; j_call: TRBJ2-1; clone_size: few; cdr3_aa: CASSLLAEELYNEQFF; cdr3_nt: TGTGCCAGCAGCTTGTTGGCAGAAGAGTTATACAATGAGCAGTTCTTC
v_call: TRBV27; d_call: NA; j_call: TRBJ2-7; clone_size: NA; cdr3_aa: CASSSRTQIAYEQYF; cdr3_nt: TGTGCCAGCAGTTCTAGGACCCAAATCGCCTACGAGCAGTACTTC
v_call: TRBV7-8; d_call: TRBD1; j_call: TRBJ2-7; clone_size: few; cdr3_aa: CASSLGGDRAVYEQYF; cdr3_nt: TGTGCCAGCAGCTTAGGCGGGGACAGGGCTGTCTACGAGCAGTACTTC
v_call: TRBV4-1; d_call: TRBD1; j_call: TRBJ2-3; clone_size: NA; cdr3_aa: CASSQEARGRGDTQYF; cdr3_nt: TGCGCCAGCAGCCAAGAAGCCAGGGGGCGCGGAGATACGCAGTATTTT
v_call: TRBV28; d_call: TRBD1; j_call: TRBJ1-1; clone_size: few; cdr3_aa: CAIRDSNTEAFF; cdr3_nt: TGTGCCATTCGGGACAGCAACACTGAAGCTTTCTTT
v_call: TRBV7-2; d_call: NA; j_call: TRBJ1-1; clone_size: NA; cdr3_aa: CASSSPWIGGAFF; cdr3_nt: TGTGCCAGCAGCTCACCTTGGATCGGCGGAGCTTTCTTT
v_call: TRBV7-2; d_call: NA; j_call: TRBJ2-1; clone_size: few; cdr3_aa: CASSLSPSPHYNEQFF; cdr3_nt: TGTGCCAGCAGCTTATCCCCTAGTCCCCACTACAATGAGCAGTTCTTC